The 6 T cell receptor beta chains given below trace back to one sample, sequenced in a study of persistence of HIV-infected CD4 T cells. Their recognized antigens are unknown. This was the immunoSEQ version 4 assay in survey mode. Using immunoSEQ multiplex PCR, the repertoire was profiled, and TCRdb retains in-frame clones only, with some absent. The sample has around 20,000 clones, approximately 80% seen once. Stimulation used around 10 ug/mL lysate from CMV-infected fibroblasts. Sorting of responding CD4+ T cells relied on upregulated CD40 ligand together with CD69. The sample was CD4+ T cells sorted from PBMCs after roughly 17-hour stimulation, taken from a patient who received antiretroviral therapy. All receptors come from an adult man with HIV who was CMV-seropositive.

The rearrangement links TRBV2 to TRBJ2-7, with a possible D match to TRBD1 (6 bases). CDR3 length equals 14 residues. V dropped 7 bases and J dropped 4 bases, with 17 bases sitting between them. Germline CDR1 and CDR2: SNHLY and FYNNEI. Here the CDR3 reads CASNPTGGEYEQYF. In nucleotides, the CDR3 is TGTGCCAGCAACCCGACAGGTGGGGAATACGAGCAGTACTTC. The full variable domain, rest sourced from reference TRBV2 and TRBJ2-7, is EPEVTQTPSHQVTQMGQEVILRCVPISNHLYFYWYRQILGQKVEFLVSFYNNEISEKSEIFDDQFSVERPDGSNFTLKIRSTKLEDSAMYFCASNPTGGEYEQYFGPGTRLTVT.

In this sample, this clone turned up once. V is TRBV3-1 (or the pseudogene TRBV3-2) and J is TRBJ1-1; D not resolved. This CDR3 has 14 residues. The germline V gene has CDR1 LGHDT and CDR2 YNNKEL (reference sequence). The germline V and J ends were trimmed by 3 bases and 1 base, with 9 bases remaining between them. The CDR3 here is CASSHPGANTEAFF. The CDR3 region has the DNA TGTGCCAGCAGCCATCCGGGAGCGAACACTGAAGCTTTCTTT.

The chain joins TRBV5-1 to TRBJ2-3, with TRBD2 matching over 12 bases. Per the germline V gene, CDR1 is SGHRS and CDR2 is YFSETQ. J was trimmed by 0 bases and V by 5 bases; bases with no gene match: 19. The length of the CDR3 is 21 residues. CDR3 DNA: TGCGCCAGCAGTCAGGCCATAACTAGCGGGGGGAACACTCCTAGCACAGATACGCAGTATTTT. Residues: CASSQAITSGGNTPSTDTQYF. The variable domain in full, completed from reference TRBV5-1 and TRBJ2-3, reads KAGVTQTPRYLIKTRGQQVTLSCSPISGHRSVSWYQQTPGQGLQFLFEYFSETQRNKGNFPGRFSGRQFSNSRSEMNVSTLELGDSALYLCASSQAITSGGNTPSTDTQYFGPGTRLTVL.

The chain uses TRBV4-2 and TRBJ2-1; D gene ambiguous. Looked up from germline, CDR1 is LGHNA and CDR2 is YNFKEQ. The length of the CDR3 is 16 residues. Trimming took off 0 bases at V and 2 bases at J, with 11 bases between the two ends. The CDR3 region has the DNA TGTGCCAGCAGCCAAGAGGGGTCAGCCACCTACAATGAGCAGTTCTTC. It specifies CASSQEGSATYNEQFF.

This rearrangement joins TRBV6-5 to TRBJ1-1, with TRBD1 identical over 7 bases. The CDR3 loop spans 14 amino acids. Germline V gene lookup returns CDR1 MNHEY and CDR2 SVGAGI. J gave up 5 bases and V 0 bases, and 3 bases lay outside the gene matches. For the CDR3, the DNA is TGTGCCAGCAGTTACTCAGGGGGCAAAACTGAAGCTTTCTTT. Residues: CASSYSGGKTEAFF.

The chain has TRBV2 and TRBJ2-2, with D perhaps being TRBD1 or TRBD2 (6 bases each). Looked up from germline, CDR1 is SNHLY and CDR2 is FYNNEI. The CDR3 is made up of 15 amino acids. V shed 7 bases and J shed 7 bases, with 19 bases lying between them. The CDR3: CASTERGVGIGELFF. In DNA form, the CDR3 reads TGTGCCAGCACCGAAAGGGGGGTCGGGATCGGGGAGCTGTTTTTT.